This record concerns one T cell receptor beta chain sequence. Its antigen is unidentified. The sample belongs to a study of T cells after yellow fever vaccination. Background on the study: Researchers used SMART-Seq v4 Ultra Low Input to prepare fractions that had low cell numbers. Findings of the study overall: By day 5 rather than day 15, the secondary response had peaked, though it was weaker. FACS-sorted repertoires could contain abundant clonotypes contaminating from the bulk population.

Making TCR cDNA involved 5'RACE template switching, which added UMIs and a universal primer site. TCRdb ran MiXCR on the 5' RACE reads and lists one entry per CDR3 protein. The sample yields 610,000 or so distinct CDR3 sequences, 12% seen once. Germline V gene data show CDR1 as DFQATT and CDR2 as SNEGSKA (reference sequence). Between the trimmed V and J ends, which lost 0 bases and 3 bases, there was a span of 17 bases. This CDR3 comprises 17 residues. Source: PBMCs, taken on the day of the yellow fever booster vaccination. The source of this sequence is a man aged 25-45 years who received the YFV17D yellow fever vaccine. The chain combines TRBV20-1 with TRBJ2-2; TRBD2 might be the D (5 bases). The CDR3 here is CSARDRPTGGHTGELFF. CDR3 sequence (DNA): TGCAGTGCTAGAGATAGGCCAACCGGAGGTCACACCGGGGAGCTGTTTTTT.